This T cell receptor beta chain was identified during a study of T cells in Graves' hyperthyroidism and ophthalmopathy. Germline trimming cut 6 bases from V and 7 bases from J; bases unmatched to any gene: 6. The germline V gene has CDR1 MDHEN and CDR2 SYDVKM. The CDR3 runs to 14 residues. Study results and limitations: The model made its ophthalmopathy prediction, and onset followed a median 6.5 months later.

It was RNA transcripts that yielded the amplified TCR beta CDR3 regions. The HTBI set primed first-round TCR CDR3 RT-PCR. In TCRdb, the multiplex PCR reads were re-called with MiXCR into one record per CDR3 protein. The sample has hundreds of thousands of distinct CDR3 sequences; about 20% are singletons. With respect to this clonotype: Its antigen is unidentified.

Sequences were obtained from blood. The TCR sequence derives from a middle-aged man with Graves' ophthalmopathy. This rearrangement joins TRBV28 to TRBJ2-1; 10 positions agree with TRBD1. The CDR3 nucleotides read TGTGCCAGCAGAAGACGGGACAGGGGTAATGAGCAGTTCTTC. This codes for CASRRRDRGNEQFF.